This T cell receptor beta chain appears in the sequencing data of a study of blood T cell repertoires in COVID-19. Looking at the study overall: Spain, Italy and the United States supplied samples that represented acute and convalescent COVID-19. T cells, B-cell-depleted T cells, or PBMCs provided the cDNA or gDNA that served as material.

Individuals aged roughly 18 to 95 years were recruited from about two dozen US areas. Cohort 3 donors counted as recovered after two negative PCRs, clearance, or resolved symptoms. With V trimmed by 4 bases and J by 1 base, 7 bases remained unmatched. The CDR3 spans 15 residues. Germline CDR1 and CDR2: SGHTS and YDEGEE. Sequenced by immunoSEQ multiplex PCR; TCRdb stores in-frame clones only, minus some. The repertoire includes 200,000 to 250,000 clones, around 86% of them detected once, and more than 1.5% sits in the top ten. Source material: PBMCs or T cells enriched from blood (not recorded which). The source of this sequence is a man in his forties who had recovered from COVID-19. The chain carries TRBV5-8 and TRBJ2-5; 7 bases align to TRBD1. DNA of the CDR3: TGTGCCAGCAGCCCGGGGACAGACCTCCAAGAGACCCAGTACTTC. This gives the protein CASSPGTDLQETQYF.